This TCR beta chain was documented in a study of metastatic and nonmetastatic thyroid tumors. Study summary: A comparison of repertoires was made across blood and tumor or nodule tissue from malignant and benign thyroid patients.

CDR1 and CDR2 from the germline V gene are SNHLY and FYNNEI. The CDR3 contains 13 residues. V was cut by 7 bases and J by 8 bases, with 12 bases left in between. All patients were untreated before thyroid surgery. In the authors' workflow: The study built a papillary thyroid cancer distant-metastasis classifier from CDR3 differences across clinicopathological groups. MiXCR was used by TCRdb to re-call the PCR reads. The V and J calls and clone size come from TCRdb's table, not from the authors' own analysis. The sample includes around 20,000 clones, under 25% of them seen just once. The source is a female donor with papillary thyroid cancer or a benign thyroid nodule (not recorded which). Some clones in this sample may be carry-over from other donors' samples. The V and J genes are TRBV2 and TRBJ1-6, with a tentative D call TRBD1 (6 bases). Sequences were obtained from adjacent normal tissue. CDR3 loop: CASITGRDSPLHF. The CDR3 region has the DNA TGTGCCAGCATTACAGGGAGGGATTCACCCCTCCACTTT.